The clone carrying this T cell receptor (beta chain) was seen a handful of times. Its antigen is still unknown. The gene names here belong to mouse. The CDR3 end lies 4 residues beyond the end of the read and is filled in from the germline J gene. Sequencing templates came from extracted RNA that was reverse transcribed into cDNA. Some clones are missing from TCRdb's copy, which holds only in-frame ones; the method was immunoSEQ multiplex PCR. The sample was found to contain around 110,000 clones, and every one recurs. This specimen belongs to a study of CD8+ T cells in alopecia areata. General study findings and limits: Compared with normal scalp, lesional scalp had higher clonality and more expanded CD8+ clones. Mice showed clearer TCR sharing than patients did, a gap that was possibly HLA-related. Scalp samples also yield sequences from resident alphabeta T cells of normal skin.

With 0 bases removed from V and 0 bases from J, the gap between germline ends came to 3 bases. The CDR3 consists of 13 residues. Germline CDR1 reads SGHDT; CDR2 reads FRDEAV. Sequencing was done on a sample of lesional skin. The rearrangement links TRBV14 to TRBJ1-1; D gene unclear. This receptor was identified in a C3H/HeJ mouse with alopecia areata. MHC haplotype of the mouse line: H2-k. CDR3 loop: CASSFYANTEVFF. CDR3 DNA (partial): TGTGCCAGCAGTTTCTATGCAAACACA. Complete variable domain (other parts from reference TRBV14 and TRBJ1-1): EAGVTQSPRYAVLQEGQAVSFWCDPISGHDTLYWYQQPRDQGPQLLVYFRDEAVIDNSQLPSDRFSAVRPKGTNSTLKIQSAKQGDTATYLCASSFYANTEVFFGKGTRLTVV.